Listed here are 23 T cell receptor beta chains from one sample, sequenced in a study of T-cell memory formation after mild COVID-19. TCRdb re-called the 5' RACE reads with MiXCR, one entry per CDR3 protein. The sample includes 150,000 or so distinct CDR3 sequences, more than 12% of them seen just once. Sequencing was done on a sample of PBMCs or a T cell subset sorted from them (not recorded which). All receptors derive from an adult woman who had mild COVID-19 (a few samples of this study predate the infection). Cell type and time point are not known.

The V gene is TRBV3-1, the J gene TRBJ1-2; 9 bases line up with TRBD1. Germline CDR1 reads LGHDT; CDR2 reads YNNKEL (reference sequence). This CDR3 region has 13 residues. Trimming at V came to 3 bases and at J to 8 bases, leaving 4 bases not matched to a gene. CDR3 DNA sequence: TGTGCCAGCAGCCAGGGACAGGGAAGAGGCTACACCTTC. This encodes CASSQGQGRGYTF. Variable domain in full (rest from reference TRBV3-1 and TRBJ1-2): DTAVSQTPKYLVTQMGNDKSIKCEQNLGHDTMYWYKQDSKKFLKIMFSYNNKELIINETVPNRFSPKSPDKAHLNLHINSLELGDSAVYFCASSQGQGRGYTFGSGTRLTVV.

This clonotype was detected a few times. The J gene is TRBJ1-1, the V gene TRBV4-2; D gene uncertain. The CDR3 totals 15 residues. Trimming pared 0 bases from V and 0 bases from J, leaving 8 bases between. Germline V gene sequence: CDR1 LGHNA, CDR2 YNFKEQ. CDR3 nucleotide sequence: TGTGCCAGCAGCCAAGATCAGGAGATGAACACTGAAGCTTTCTTT. It codes for CASSQDQEMNTEAFF.

The chain combines TRBV10-3 with TRBJ1-1, with D hard to call. This CDR3 has 13 amino acids. Trimming took 2 bases from V and 1 from J, leaving 5 bases between them. Germline loops: CDR1 ENHRY, CDR2 SYGVKD. CDR3 nucleotide sequence: TGTGCCATCAGTGAGGGTCAGAACACTGAAGCTTTCTTT. As protein: CAISEGQNTEAFF.

V gene TRBV7-2 combines with J gene TRBJ2-1; D gene unclear. Trimming shortened V by 5 bases and J by 5 bases, and 16 bases separated the two germline ends. From germline, CDR1 is SGHTA and CDR2 FQGNSA. The CDR3 length is 15 residues. The CDR3 loop is CASSEQRTTHNEQFF. The CDR3 DNA follows: TGTGCCAGCAGCGAGCAGCGAACTACCCACAATGAGCAGTTCTTC.

This clonotype was observed many times. CDR3: CASSPGPGNEQFF. CDR3 DNA sequence: TGTGCCAGCAGTCCCGGACCTGGAAATGAGCAGTTCTTC. The chain links TRBV12-3 or TRBV12-4 to TRBJ2-1; D is unclear. Trimming left V 5 bases short and J 7 bases short, with 12 bases between. The CDR3 extends over 13 amino acids.

This clonotype was found a few times. The chain employs TRBV10-3 and TRBJ2-1; possible D gene TRBD2, 6 bases. Germline CDR1 is ENHRY and CDR2 is SYGVKD. V was cut by 5 bases and J by 0 bases, with 11 bases left in between. CDR3 length: 15 amino acids. The CDR3 DNA follows: TGTGCCATCAGTAAAGCGGGTAACTCCTACAATGAGCAGTTCTTC. It translates to CAISKAGNSYNEQFF.

The chain employs TRBV18 and TRBJ2-5; the D is unclear. CDR1 and CDR2 (germline): KGHSH, LQKENI. CDR3 length: 13 residues. V shed 3 bases and J shed 4 bases, with 9 bases lying between them. DNA for the CDR3: TGTGCCAGCTCACCCGAAACCGGAGAGACCCAGTACTTC. It codes for CASSPETGETQYF. The full variable domain, rest sourced from reference TRBV18 and TRBJ2-5, is NAGVMQNPRHLVRRRGQEARLRCSPMKGHSHVYWYRQLPEEGLKFMVYLQKENIIDESGMPKERFSAEFPKEGPSILRIQQVVRGDSAAYFCASSPETGETQYFGPGTRLLVL.

This clonotype was detected a few times. The V and J genes are TRBV7-2 and TRBJ2-7, with unresolved D. Germline-derived CDR1 and CDR2 are SGHTA and FQGNSA. The CDR3 runs to 13 residues. V was pared by 5 bases and J by 6 bases, with 14 bases between. This CDR3 reads CASSPYKVGEQYF. In DNA, the CDR3 is TGTGCCAGCAGCCCCTACAAGGTGGGCGAGCAGTACTTC.

At least ten counts were recorded for this clonotype. V is TRBV5-1 and J is TRBJ2-1; 7 nucleotides agree with TRBD2. The CDR3 sequence is 15 residues long. J was trimmed by 3 bases and V by 0 bases; bases with no gene match: 3. The germline CDR1 and CDR2 sequences are SGHRS and YFSETQ. CDR3 DNA: TGCGCCAGCAGCTTGGGTCCTAGCGGCTACAATGAGCAGTTCTTC. This sequence encodes CASSLGPSGYNEQFF.

This clonotype was counted ten times or more. V and J are TRBV5-6 and TRBJ2-5; D is possibly TRBD2 (5 bases). Looked up from germline, CDR1 is SGHDT and CDR2 is YYEEEE. The CDR3 covers 14 residues. The ends were cut back, 3 bases at V and 3 bases at J, with 12 bases in the middle. Written as DNA, the CDR3 is TGTGCCAGCAGCTCACCTGCCGGGGAAGAGACCCAGTACTTC. Its translation is CASSSPAGEETQYF.

The chain couples TRBV5-1 to TRBJ2-7, with 7 bases identical to TRBD1. The V and J ends lost 4 bases and 6 bases, in that order; junction bases with no gene match: 13. Looked up from germline, CDR1 is SGHRS and CDR2 is YFSETQ. The CDR3 loop spans 15 amino acids. This chain's CDR3 is CASSPRTGSAPEQYF. CDR3 in DNA: TGCGCCAGCAGCCCGAGGACAGGATCCGCACCCGAGCAGTACTTC.

In this sample, this clonotype turned up once. Germline and junction disagree at one end, which may indicate a read error. The V gene is TRBV20-1, the J gene TRBJ2-1; D is perhaps TRBD2 (5 bases). Germline V gene lookup returns CDR1 DFQATT and CDR2 SNEGSKA (reference sequence). This CDR3 spans 12 amino acids. The CDR3 DNA follows: TGCAGTGCTAGTGTGGCGAGCGGTGAGAAGTTCTTC. Translated, it gives CSASVASGEKFF.

This chain uses TRBV12-3 or TRBV12-4 with TRBJ1-1, with unresolved D. This CDR3 comprises 12 residues. Trimming left V 5 bases short and J 0 bases short, with 4 bases between. CDR3 sequence reads: CASSDLNTEAFF. The DNA for the CDR3 is TGTGCCAGCAGTGATCTGAACACTGAAGCTTTCTTT.

CDR3 protein: CASSLGLARSYEQYF. CDR3 sequence (DNA): TGTGCCAGCAGCTTAGGGCTTGCCAGGTCCTACGAGCAGTACTTC. The chain couples TRBV7-9 to TRBJ2-7; no clear D gene. V dropped 1 base and J dropped 1 base, with 11 bases sitting between them. This CDR3 comprises 15 residues. From germline, CDR1 is SEHNR and CDR2 FQNEAQ (reference sequence).

The chain combines TRBV5-1 with TRBJ2-7, with D possibly TRBD2 on 6 matching bases. The CDR3 length is 16 residues. The V end lost 0 bases, the J end lost 3 bases, and 16 bases lay between the germline ends. Germline CDR1 is SGHRS and CDR2 is YFSETQ. CDR3 in amino acids: CASSLAEGLLHYEQYF. The CDR3 bases are TGCGCCAGCAGCTTGGCGGAGGGCCTACTCCACTACGAGCAGTACTTC.

This rearrangement joins TRBV5-6 to TRBJ1-2; D may be TRBD1 (5 bases). The CDR3 contains 15 residues. Per germline, CDR1 SGHDT and CDR2 YYEEEE. V dropped 0 bases and J dropped 4 bases, with 13 bases sitting between them. CDR3 bases: TGTGCCAGCAGCTTGGGGTTAGGGGAATCCTATGGCTACACCTTC. Encoded protein: CASSLGLGESYGYTF.

The chain links TRBV12-3 or TRBV12-4 to TRBJ2-1; weak D call: TRBD2 (6 bases). V was clipped by 7 bases and J by 7 bases, with 14 bases between them. The CDR3 contains 13 residues. The CDR3 coding sequence is TGTGCCAGCAACCTCTGGAGCGGGAATGAGCAGTTCTTC. Translated: CASNLWSGNEQFF.

The genes are TRBV13 and TRBJ1-5, with a weak D call TRBD1 (5 bases). V was pared by 2 bases and J by 0 bases, with 14 bases between. The CDR3 consists of 17 residues. CDR1 is PRHDT, CDR2 FYEKMQ, per germline (reference sequence). CDR3 coding DNA: TGTGCCAGCAGCTTAACCGCAGGACAATATAGCAATCAGCCCCAGCATTTT. Its translation: CASSLTAGQYSNQPQHF.

V is TRBV6-5 and J is TRBJ2-1; 8 nucleotides match TRBD1. This CDR3 has 17 amino acids. Per the germline V gene, CDR1 is MNHEY and CDR2 is SVGAGI. The V gene end was trimmed by 6 bases and the J gene end by 0 bases; junction bases not matched to a gene: 10. CDR3 in DNA: TGTGCCAGCAGGAAACCTGGACAGGGAAGCTCCTACAATGAGCAGTTCTTC. Amino acids: CASRKPGQGSSYNEQFF.

This clonotype has more than one count but fewer than ten. The chain has TRBV7-2 and TRBJ1-6; 7 bases map to TRBD1. The germline gives CDR1 SGHTA, CDR2 FQGNSA. V shed 0 bases and J 6 bases; nucleotides not matched to a gene: 5. This CDR3 comprises 16 residues. CDR3 in amino acids: CASSLAGTEINSPLHF. The CDR3 DNA reads TGTGCCAGCAGCTTAGCGGGGACAGAAATTAATTCACCCCTCCACTTT.

This clonotype was seen a handful of times. The chain combines TRBV3-1 with TRBJ1-4, with a tentative D call TRBD1 (5 bases). The CDR3 is 14 residues long. Germline-derived CDR1 and CDR2 are LGHDT and YNNKEL (reference sequence). The ends were cut back, 4 bases at V and 3 bases at J, with 9 bases in the middle. CDR3 in DNA: TGTGCCAGCAGCCCAGGGTTGGCTAATGAAAAACTGTTTTTT. It specifies CASSPGLANEKLFF.

This clonotype has more than one count but fewer than ten. CDR3 in amino acids: CATSGLQDYQETQYF. CDR3 DNA sequence: TGTGCCACCAGCGGCTTACAGGACTACCAAGAGACCCAGTACTTC. V gene TRBV15 combines with J gene TRBJ2-5; the D gene could be TRBD1 or TRBD2 (5 bases each). Looked up from germline, CDR1 is LNHNV and CDR2 is YYDKDF (reference sequence). The CDR3 consists of 15 residues. Trimming cost V 5 bases and J 0 bases, with 13 bases left between them.

At least ten counts were recorded for this clonotype. The chain has TRBV20-1 and TRBJ1-5, with D uncertain. Germline loops: CDR1 DFQATT, CDR2 SNEGSKA (reference sequence). The CDR3 extends over 12 amino acids. V was pared by 1 base and J by 1 base, with 2 bases between. The CDR3 DNA reads as TGCAGTGCTAGAGGCAGCAATCAGCCCCAGCATTTT. Its protein is CSARGSNQPQHF.